This T cell receptor beta chain was captured by sequencing in a study of T cell repertoires in urothelial bladder cancer. Study-wide context: The roughly 12 resected lesions were three cT0, three cTa, three cT1 and three cT2 or greater.

Sequenced by immunoSEQ multiplex PCR; TCRdb stores in-frame clones only, minus some. The sample comprises 2,000 to 2,500 clones, about 71% of which are singletons, and around 16% rests with the top ten. Note on this clone: The antigen is undetermined.

Overall study results and limits: A single clone reached 2% to 2.5% in benign versus up to about 17% in carcinoma. Median infiltrating lymphocyte percentage was 2% to 2.5% in carcinoma specimens. Urothelial carcinoma specimens: median approximately 6,000 T cells versus over 20,000 in benign.

V lost 1 base and J lost 2, with 12 bases in between. Germline lookup yields CDR1 MGHRA and CDR2 YSYEKL. The CDR3 is made up of 17 amino acids. This receptor was identified in a human donor with a benign inflammatory bladder lesion. This chain uses TRBV4-1 with TRBJ2-6; D call uncertain. Sequencing was done on a sample of bladder tissue. In DNA form, the CDR3 reads TGCGCCAGCAGCCAAGTCCAACTGGCAACTGGGGCCAACGTCCTGACTTTC. This codes for CASSQVQLATGANVLTF.